This T cell receptor beta chain was found in a study of cytotoxic CD8 clonotypes in ibrutinib-treated CLL. Findings and caveats of the study: Timing of sampling differed between sustained-remission and progressing patients. Exceeding age-matched healthy donors, baseline clonality also tracked the counts of circulating CD8+ T cells. Clonotypes that were public were uncommon, and they contracted or stayed stable on treatment.

In regard to this clone: The antigen remains undetermined.

Clones were read by immunoSEQ multiplex PCR, and TCRdb kept only the in-frame ones, dropping some. Counted here are approximately 25,000 clones, 55% to 70% occurring once; the ten biggest clones make up around 54%. Germline V gene data show CDR1 as KGHSH and CDR2 as LQKENI. V was trimmed by 2 bases and J by 1 base, leaving 5 bases between them. The length of the CDR3 is 13 residues. Sequencing was performed on PBMCs, taken at disease progression, from a patient treated with ibrutinib. The source of this sequence is a human donor with chronic lymphocytic leukemia. The chain joins TRBV18 to TRBJ1-1, with D hard to call. The CDR3, as DNA: TGTGCCAGCTCACCAATAACGAACACTGAAGCTTTCTTT. As protein: CASSPITNTEAFF.